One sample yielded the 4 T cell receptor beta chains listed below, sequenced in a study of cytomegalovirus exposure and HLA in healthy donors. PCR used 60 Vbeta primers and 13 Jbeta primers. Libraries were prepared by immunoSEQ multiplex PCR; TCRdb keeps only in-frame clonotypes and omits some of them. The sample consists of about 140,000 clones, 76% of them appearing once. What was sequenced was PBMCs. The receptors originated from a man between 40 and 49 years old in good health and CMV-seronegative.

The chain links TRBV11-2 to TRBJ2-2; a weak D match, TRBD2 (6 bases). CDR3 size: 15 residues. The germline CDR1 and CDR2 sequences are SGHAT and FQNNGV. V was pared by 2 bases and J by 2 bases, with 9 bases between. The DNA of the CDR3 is TGTGCCAGCAGCTTATGGGCGGGAAACACCGGGGAGCTGTTTTTT. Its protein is CASSLWAGNTGELFF.

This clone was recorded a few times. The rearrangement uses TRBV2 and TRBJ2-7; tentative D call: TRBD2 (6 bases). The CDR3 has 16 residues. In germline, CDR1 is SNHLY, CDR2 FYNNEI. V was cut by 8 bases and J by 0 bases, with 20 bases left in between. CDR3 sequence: CASLEEGRGPSYEQYF. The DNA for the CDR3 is TGTGCCAGCCTCGAAGAGGGGCGGGGCCCCTCCTACGAGCAGTACTTC.

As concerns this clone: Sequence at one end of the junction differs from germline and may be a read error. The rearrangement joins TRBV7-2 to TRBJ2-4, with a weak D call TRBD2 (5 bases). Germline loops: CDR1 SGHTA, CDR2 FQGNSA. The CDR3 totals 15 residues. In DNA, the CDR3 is TGTGCCAGCAGCTTATGGGGAGTGGGTAGGAACAGTCAGTACTTC. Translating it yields CASSLWGVGRNSQYF. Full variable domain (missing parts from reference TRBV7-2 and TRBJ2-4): GAGVSQSPSNKVTEKGKDVELRCDPISGHTALYWYRQSLGQGLEFLIYFQGNSAPDKSGLPSDRFSAERTGGSVSTLTIQRTQQEDSAVYLCASSLWGVGRNSQYFGAGTRLSVL.

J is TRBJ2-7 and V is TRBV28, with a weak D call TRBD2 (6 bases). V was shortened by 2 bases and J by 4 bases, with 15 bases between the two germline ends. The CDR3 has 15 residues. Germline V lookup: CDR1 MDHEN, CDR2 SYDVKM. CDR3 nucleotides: TGTGCCAGCAGTTTACGGGGACTCCGCGTATACGAGCAGTACTTC. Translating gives CASSLRGLRVYEQYF.